The 24 T cell receptor beta chains listed next were all sequenced from one sample in a study of cytomegalovirus exposure and HLA in healthy donors. Amplification used 60 Vbeta primers and 13 Jbeta primers. Only in-frame clones appear in the TCRdb table, and some are missing; sequencing was by immunoSEQ multiplex PCR. This sample has over 100,000 clones, with approximately 8.7% found just once. The source material was PBMCs. The receptors derive from a man aged 40-49 years in good health and CMV-seronegative.

This clone showed up just a few times. The chain recombines TRBV5-1 with TRBJ2-7; 8 positions agree with TRBD1. Germline trimming cut 0 bases from V and 7 bases from J; bases unmatched to any gene: 6. The V gene's germline CDR1 is SGHRS and CDR2 YFSETQ. This CDR3 comprises 14 residues. CDR3: CASSLERTGSEQYF. The CDR3 DNA follows: TGCGCCAGCAGCTTGGAGCGGACAGGGAGTGAGCAGTACTTC.

This clone was found a few times. V gene TRBV10-2 combines with J gene TRBJ1-1; a weak D match, TRBD1 (5 bases). CDR3 length: 13 residues. The germline V and J ends were trimmed by 2 bases and 5 bases, with 9 bases remaining between them. Germline CDR1 and CDR2: WSHSY and SAAADI. This CDR3 is CASSEEGRTEAFF. In DNA form, the CDR3 reads TGCGCCAGCAGTGAGGAGGGGAGGACTGAAGCTTTCTTT.

Only a few counts were recorded for this clone. The V and J genes are TRBV5-1 and TRBJ1-1; D is undetermined. Trimming removed 1 base at V and 0 bases at J, with 7 bases between. Per germline, CDR1 SGHRS and CDR2 YFSETQ. The CDR3 sequence is 14 residues long. The CDR3 loop reads CASSLWALNTEAFF. DNA of the CDR3: TGCGCCAGCAGCTTGTGGGCTTTGAACACTGAAGCTTTCTTT.

This clone has just a few counts. This chain links TRBV7-8 with TRBJ2-2, with D possibly being TRBD1 (6 bases). Germline loops: CDR1 SGHVS, CDR2 FQNEAQ. Deletions cut 3 bases from V and 6 bases from J, with 17 bases between. This CDR3 region has 16 residues. Here the CDR3 DNA reads TGTGCCAGCAGCTTGTCGTGGGGGCCCCCGGCCGGGGAGCTGTTTTTT. Protein product: CASSLSWGPPAGELFF. Full variable domain (remainder filled in from reference TRBV7-8 and TRBJ2-2): GAGVSQSPRYKVAKRGQDVALRCDPISGHVSLFWYQQALGQGPEFLTYFQNEAQLDKSGLPSDRFFAERPEGSVSTLKIQRTQQEDSAVYLCASSLSWGPPAGELFFGEGSRLTVL.

This clone was seen a handful of times. The V call is TRBV27, the J call TRBJ2-7, with TRBD2 matching over 9 bases. Looked up from germline, CDR1 is MNHEY and CDR2 is SMNVEV (reference sequence). This CDR3 has 15 amino acids. The V and J ends lost 2 bases and 2 bases, in that order; junction bases with no gene match: 4. The CDR3 loop is CASSLRGGGAYEQYF. The CDR3 DNA sequence: TGTGCCAGCAGTTTAAGGGGCGGGGGGGCCTACGAGCAGTACTTC.

This clone has only a few counts. The genes are TRBV15 and TRBJ1-2; TRBD1 might be the D (5 bases). Germline CDR1 and CDR2: LNHNV and YYDKDF (reference sequence). V was pared by 5 bases and J by 4 bases, with 14 bases between. The length of the CDR3 is 14 residues. DNA of the CDR3: TGTGCCACCAGCCCCCCAGGGTCGGGCTATGGCTACACCTTC. Its translation is CATSPPGSGYGYTF.

This chain connects TRBV7-8 to TRBJ2-7; 10 positions agree with TRBD2. After removal of 1 base from V and 4 bases from J, the junction contained 4 bases not matched to a gene. CDR3 length equals 15 residues. In germline, CDR1 is SGHVS, CDR2 FQNEAQ. Written as DNA, the CDR3 is TGTGCCAGCAGCTTAGGAGCGGGGGGGCCTTACGAGCAGTACTTC. Its protein product is CASSLGAGGPYEQYF.

This clone was detected a few times. The rearrangement joins TRBV28 to TRBJ2-7; D may be TRBD2 (7 bases). There are 14 residues in the CDR3. CDR1 and CDR2 from the germline V gene are MDHEN and SYDVKM. The V end lost 7 bases, the J end lost 7 bases, and 20 bases lay between the germline ends. The CDR3 spells CASTIMGGHEEQYF. CDR3 in DNA: TGTGCCAGCACCATTATGGGGGGGCATGAGGAGCAGTACTTC.

This chain joins TRBV19 and TRBJ1-1, with D possibly being TRBD1 (6 bases). In germline, CDR1 is LNHDA, CDR2 SQIVND (reference sequence). V gave up 3 bases and J gave up 4 bases, with 9 bases separating them. CDR3 length: 13 residues. The CDR3 protein is CASSIHRATEAFF. The CDR3 DNA reads as TGTGCCAGTAGTATCCACAGGGCCACTGAAGCTTTCTTT. Variable domain in full (rest from reference TRBV19 and TRBJ1-1): DGGITQSPKYLFRKEGQNVTLSCEQNLNHDAMYWYRQDPGQGLRLIYYSQIVNDFQKGDIAEGYSVSREKKESFPLTVTSAQKNPTAFYLCASSIHRATEAFFGQGTRLTVV.

J is TRBJ2-7 and V is TRBV6-1; 8 bases map to TRBD1. With V trimmed by 3 bases and J by 3 bases, 13 bases remained unmatched. Germline V CDR1 and CDR2: MNHNS, SASEGT. The CDR3 runs 17 residues. The DNA for the CDR3 is TGTGCCAGCAGTGATTTTCCTCCGGACAGGGCTTTCTACGAGCAGTACTTC. It translates to CASSDFPPDRAFYEQYF.

The chain uses TRBV13 and TRBJ1-2; possibly TRBD1 for D (6 bases). The germline CDR1 and CDR2 sequences are PRHDT and FYEKMQ (reference sequence). Trimming pared 2 bases from V and 6 bases from J, leaving 19 bases between. This CDR3 comprises 16 residues. The CDR3 coding sequence is TGTGCCAGCAGCTTACCCCCGGGAGGGGGGACGAATGGCTACACCTTC. Residues: CASSLPPGGGTNGYTF. The whole variable domain, remainder taken from reference TRBV13 and TRBJ1-2, is AAGVIQSPRHLIKEKRETATLKCYPIPRHDTVYWYQQGPGQDPQFLISFYEKMQSDKGSIPDRFSAQQFSDYHSELNMSSLELGDSALYFCASSLPPGGGTNGYTFGSGTRLTVV.

The table lists this clone with a few counts. The gene calls are TRBV5-1 and TRBJ1-1; 10 nucleotides line up with TRBD1. The V gene's germline CDR1 is SGHRS and CDR2 YFSETQ. J was trimmed by 3 bases and V by 2 bases; bases with no gene match: 7. The CDR3 runs to 16 residues. The CDR3 nucleotides read TGCGCCAGCAGCTTCACAGGGGGACAGGGGTACACTGAAGCTTTCTTT. This sequence encodes CASSFTGGQGYTEAFF.

This clone was counted a few times. The chain employs TRBV5-1 and TRBJ2-1; 7 bases are a match to TRBD2. The CDR3 totals 16 residues. In germline, CDR1 is SGHRS, CDR2 YFSETQ. V lost 0 bases and J lost 8; bases outside the gene matches: 11. This CDR3 reads CASSLVLAGGMDEQFF. The CDR3 DNA reads TGCGCCAGCAGCTTGGTATTAGCGGGCGGTATGGATGAGCAGTTCTTC.

This clone was seen only a few times. The chain combines TRBV7-3 with TRBJ2-1, with D possibly matching TRBD1 (6 bases). CDR1 is SGHTA and CDR2 is FQGTGA in the germline V gene. The CDR3 has 14 amino acids. The V gene lost 3 bases and the J gene lost 6 bases, with 12 bases spanning the gap. The CDR3 spells CASSLTGSGNEQFF. CDR3 DNA sequence: TGTGCCAGCAGCTTGACAGGTTCGGGCAATGAGCAGTTCTTC.

J is TRBJ2-3 and V is TRBV10-3; possible D gene TRBD2, 7 bases. CDR3 length equals 15 residues. The germline V and J ends were trimmed by 6 bases and 0 bases, with 13 bases remaining between them. Germline-derived CDR1 and CDR2 are ENHRY and SYGVKD. This CDR3 is CAISHGGPSTDTQYF. CDR3 nucleotide sequence: TGTGCCATCAGCCACGGGGGGCCTAGCACAGATACGCAGTATTTT.

This clone has more than one count but fewer than ten. V and J are TRBV6-5 and TRBJ2-3, with 7 bases identical to TRBD2. CDR3 length equals 14 residues. Germline assignment: CDR1 MNHEY and CDR2 SVGAGI. The trim removed 10 bases at V and 3 bases at J, leaving 10 bases unmatched. The CDR3 reads CATHRGVGTDTQYF. CDR3 sequence (DNA): TGTGCCACCCACCGGGGGGTTGGGACAGATACGCAGTATTTT.

The chain uses TRBV2 and TRBJ1-2; perhaps TRBD1 as D (5 bases). The CDR3 is made up of 13 amino acids. The germline CDR1 and CDR2 sequences are SNHLY and FYNNEI. Trimming took 0 bases from V and 4 from J, leaving 6 bases between them. CDR3 DNA: TGTGCCAGCAGTGAAGCCAGGGTCTATGGCTACACCTTC. Amino acid sequence: CASSEARVYGYTF.

The table lists this clone with a few counts. The chain recombines TRBV6-1 with TRBJ1-1, with 8 bases that match TRBD1. J lost 4 bases, V lost 5 bases, and 3 bases had no gene match. The germline gives CDR1 MNHNS, CDR2 SASEGT. The CDR3 extends over 13 amino acids. The chain's CDR3 is CASSIGQGTEAFF. CDR3 coding DNA: TGTGCCAGCAGTATTGGACAGGGCACTGAAGCTTTCTTT.

In this sample, this clone turned up a few times. The CDR3 DNA reads as TGCGCCAGCTCCGGGGGGCTCGGCGCGGGAGATACGCAGTATTTT. Its translation is CASSGGLGAGDTQYF. J is TRBJ2-3 and V is TRBV5-1; perhaps TRBD2 as D (7 bases). Germline V gives CDR1 SGHRS, CDR2 YFSETQ. Trimming cost V 7 bases and J 5 bases, with 20 bases left between them. This CDR3 is built from 15 residues.

This clone was observed a single time. The V gene is TRBV10-3, the J gene TRBJ2-1, with 10 bases lining up with TRBD2. The CDR3 contains 12 residues. V gave up 10 bases and J gave up 9 bases; unmatched junction bases: 6. The germline V gene has CDR1 ENHRY and CDR2 SYGVKD. The CDR3 bases are TGTGCCACCCGTACTAGCGGGGTTGAGCAGTTCTTC. Its protein product is CATRTSGVEQFF.

There are a few counts of this clone. The rearrangement links TRBV7-3 to TRBJ2-2; possible D gene TRBD1, 5 bases. The CDR3 extends over 14 amino acids. Per the germline V gene, CDR1 is SGHTA and CDR2 is FQGTGA. Trimming shortened V by 5 bases and J by 5 bases, and 12 bases separated the two germline ends. The CDR3 DNA is TGTGCCAGCAGCCCGTTCCAGGGAACCGGGGAGCTGTTTTTT. This encodes CASSPFQGTGELFF.

This clone was counted a few times. The V and J genes are TRBV28 and TRBJ2-7, with D tentatively TRBD1 (5 bases). Germline V gives CDR1 MDHEN, CDR2 SYDVKM. V lost 7 bases and J lost 6, with 22 bases in between. The length of the CDR3 is 15 residues. The CDR3 sequence is CASNLHRKGLSEQYF. In nucleotides, the CDR3 is TGTGCCAGCAACCTCCACAGGAAAGGGCTCTCCGAGCAGTACTTC.

This chain connects TRBV7-9 to TRBJ1-2, with D possibly TRBD1 on 6 matching bases. This CDR3 comprises 15 residues. The germline V gene has CDR1 SEHNR and CDR2 FQNEAQ (reference sequence). V was clipped by 1 base and J by 4 bases, with 13 bases between them. The DNA of the CDR3 is TGTGCCAGCAGCTTAGGAGGACAGCGCATCTATGGCTACACCTTC. Residues: CASSLGGQRIYGYTF.

Comment on this clone: This likely comes from a read error, as the CDR3 has no conserved phenylalanine or tryptophan at its end. The rearrangement joins TRBV10-3 to TRBJ1-2; maybe TRBD1 (6 bases). Germline lookup yields CDR1 ENHRY and CDR2 SYGVKD. CDR3 length equals 13 residues. V was trimmed by 6 bases and J by 6 bases, leaving 14 bases between them. CDR3 residues: CAIRGLQGHGYTV. The CDR3 DNA follows: TGTGCCATCAGGGGTTTACAGGGCCATGGCTACACCGTC.